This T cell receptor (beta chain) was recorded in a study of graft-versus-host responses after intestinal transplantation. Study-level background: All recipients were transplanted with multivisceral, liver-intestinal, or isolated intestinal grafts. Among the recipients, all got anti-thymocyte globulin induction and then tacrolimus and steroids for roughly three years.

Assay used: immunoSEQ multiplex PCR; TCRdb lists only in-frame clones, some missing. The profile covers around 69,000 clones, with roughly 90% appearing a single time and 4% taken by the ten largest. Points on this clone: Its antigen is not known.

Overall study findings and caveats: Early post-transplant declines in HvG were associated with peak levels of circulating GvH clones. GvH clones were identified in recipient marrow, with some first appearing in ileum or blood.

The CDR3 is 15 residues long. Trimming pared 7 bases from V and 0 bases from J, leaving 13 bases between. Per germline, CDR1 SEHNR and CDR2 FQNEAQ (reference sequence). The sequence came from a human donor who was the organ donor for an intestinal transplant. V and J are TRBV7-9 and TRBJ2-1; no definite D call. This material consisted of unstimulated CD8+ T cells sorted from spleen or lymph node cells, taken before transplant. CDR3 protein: CASTTLADSYNEQFF. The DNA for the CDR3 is TGTGCCAGCACCACCTTAGCTGACTCCTACAATGAGCAGTTCTTC.